The sequence of this TCR beta chain was determined in a study of cytomegalovirus exposure and HLA in healthy donors. Regarding this clone: The antigen is undetermined.

The donors were healthy bone marrow donors. Primers for the PCR totalled 60 Vbeta and 13 Jbeta. Methods used by the authors: In a later analysis, around 87 million unique TCR beta chains included roughly 11 million shared by two or more donors. Some clones are missing from TCRdb's copy, which holds only in-frame ones; the method was immunoSEQ multiplex PCR. Clone size and V and J calls were adopted from that table, with D and trimming inferred from the DNA. The data show some 160,000 clones, with less than 9.5% seen just once and 1.8% held by the top ten. The length of the CDR3 is 15 residues. Trimming removed 2 bases from V and 3 bases from J; junction bases left unmatched: 4. Germline V CDR1 and CDR2: SGHVS, FQNEAQ. Whole-study findings and limits: Further analysis was carried out later, and it showed several of the most significant clusters appearing linked to common viral pathogens. The dataset shows that most TCR sequences were rare, while some public TCRs occurred in many donors.

Material for sequencing was PBMCs. The source of this sequence is a male donor in good health and CMV-seronegative. V gene TRBV7-8 combines with J gene TRBJ1-1; TRBD1 matches 9 bases. CDR3 DNA: TGTGCCAGCAGCTTAATGGGACAGGGTGACACTGAAGCTTTCTTT. Protein sequence: CASSLMGQGDTEAFF.